This is a list of T cell receptor beta chains from one sample in a study of blood T cells in healthy people across ages. Via MiXCR, TCRdb re-called the 5' RACE reads, giving one row per CDR3 protein. This sample carries around 1,000,000 distinct CDR3 sequences, approximately 25% of them seen once, and the ten largest clones take around 0.75%. The data also belong to a second study, concerning T cells of mothers and their children.

The source material was blood. Receptor source: a girl between 2 and 10 years old in good health. Each CDR3 is given with its conserved first and last residue. D genes are given only for firm matches. Size values are once, few and many counts, or a class for expanded clones, and some rows have none.

j_gene | v_gene | d_gene | abundance | CDR3nt | CDR3aa
TRBJ2-1 | TRBV7-6 | TRBD2 | few | TGTGCCAGCAGCTTAGGAGGTAGCGGGAGGGGGAATGAGCAGTTCTTC | CASSLGGSGRGNEQFF
TRBJ2-2 | TRBV14 | . | . | TGTGCCAGCAGCCAACAACTCTCTGACACCGGGGAGCTGTTTTTT | CASSQQLSDTGELFF
TRBJ1-4 | TRBV5-1 | TRBD1 | . | TGCGCCAGCAGCGCGGCGGTCGGGACAGGGTTTGAAAAACTGTTTTTT | CASSAAVGTGFEKLFF
TRBJ2-1 | TRBV3-1 | TRBD2 | . | TGTGCCAGCAGCCAAGTCACTAGCGGGAGGGCCGGGAATGAGCAGTTCTTC | CASSQVTSGRAGNEQFF
TRBJ2-1 | TRBV7-9 | TRBD2 | few | TGTGCCAGCTCAAACGGGGGGTACAATGAGCAGTTCTTC | CASSNGGYNEQFF
TRBJ2-3 | TRBV24-1 | . | few | TGTGCCACCAAACCGACAGTGCTGGGAGATACGCAGTATTTT | CATKPTVLGDTQYF
TRBJ1-5 | TRBV12-3/TRBV12-4 | TRBD1 | few | TGTGCCAGCAGCCGAGGGACAGCGAGCAATCAGCCCCAGCATTTT | CASSRGTASNQPQHF
TRBJ2-7 | TRBV10-3 | . | . | TGTGCCGTCCGACGAGACAGAGACTACGAGCAGTACTTC | CAVRRDRDYEQYF
TRBJ1-1 | TRBV4-2 | . | . | TGTGCCAGCACCTCTTACAGGGAGGCGAACACTGAAGCTTTCTTT | CASTSYREANTEAFF
TRBJ2-2 | TRBV7-9 | TRBD2 | . | TGTGCCAGCAGCCCGGACGCGGGGGGGCAAACCGGGGAGCTGTTTTTT | CASSPDAGGQTGELFF
TRBJ2-5 | TRBV15 | TRBD2 | few | TGTGCCACCGAGGTAGCGGGACGAAAGACCCAGTACTTC | CATEVAGRKTQYF
TRBJ2-7 | TRBV20-1 | TRBD1 | . | TGCAGTGCTAGAGAAAAAGAGCAGGGGGTCTACGAGCAGTACTTC | CSAREKEQGVYEQYF
TRBJ1-4 | TRBV5-1 | . | . | TGCGCCAGCAGCCACGGGTTCAGAGAAATAGCAACTAATGAAAAACTGTTTTTT | CASSHGFREIATNEKLFF
TRBJ2-5 | TRBV4-1 | . | few | TGCGCCAGCAGCCGAGGAGGGGGGACCCAGTACTTC | CASSRGGGTQYF
TRBJ1-2 | TRBV5-1 | TRBD1 | . | TGCGCCAGCAGCCGAACAGGGGGCAATGATGGCTACACCTTC | CASSRTGGNDGYTF
TRBJ1-2 | TRBV9 | TRBD1 | few | TGTGCCAGCAGCGCCAAAGGACAGGGACTCTATGGCTACACCTTC | CASSAKGQGLYGYTF
TRBJ2-5 | TRBV4-3 | . | . | TGCGCCAGCAGCCAAGAGGCTAATCAGTACCAAGAGACCCAGTACTTC | CASSQEANQYQETQYF
TRBJ1-2 | TRBV6-2/TRBV6-3 | . | . | TGTGCCAGCAGTTACTCAGGTGATTTCTATGGCTACACCTTC | CASSYSGDFYGYTF
TRBJ1-1 | TRBV29-1 | . | . | TGCAGCGTTGGGTGGGGGCCGAACACTGAAGCTTTCTTT | CSVGWGPNTEAFF
TRBJ2-1 | TRBV20-1 | TRBD1 | . | TGCAGTGCTGTAATACCCGGACAGGGCCGCGTAGGGCAGTTCTTC | CSAVIPGQGRVGQFF
TRBJ1-1 | TRBV6-5 | TRBD1 | . | TGTGCCAGCAGTTACTCAGGGGGCCTTTTGGACACTGAAGCTTTCTTT | CASSYSGGLLDTEAFF
TRBJ2-1 | TRBV20-1 | TRBD2 | few | TGCAGTGCTAGAGATAGGGACTACCTGATCCCTACTGAGCAGTTCTTC | CSARDRDYLIPTEQFF
TRBJ2-6 | TRBV4-2 | . | few | TGTGCCAGCAGTGATATCGCCTCTGGGGCCAACGTCCTGACTTTC | CASSDIASGANVLTF
TRBJ2-7 | TRBV12-3/TRBV12-4 | . | few | TGTGCCAGCAGTTTCTTCCCCGGGGGCCTGTACTTC | CASSFFPGGLYF
TRBJ2-1 | TRBV24-1 | TRBD2 | few | TGTGCCACCAGTGATTTGGGCGGGAGTAAGTCTGAGCAGTTCTTC | CATSDLGGSKSEQFF
TRBJ2-7 | TRBV27 | . | . | TGTGCCAGCAGGATGAGCGGAACCTACGAGCAGTACTTC | CASRMSGTYEQYF
TRBJ1-6 | TRBV12-3/TRBV12-4 | . | once | TGTGCCAGCAGTTTAGTCCCAGGGAATTCACCCCTCCACTTT | CASSLVPGNSPLHF
TRBJ2-6 | TRBV4-1 | . | few | TGCGCCAGCAGCCAAGGTTCGGCTGGGGCCAACGTCCTGACTTTC | CASSQGSAGANVLTF
TRBJ1-1 | TRBV6-5 | . | . | TGTGCCAGCAGCCCCGGACGGACAATTGAAGCTTTCTTT | CASSPGRTIEAFF
TRBJ1-1 | TRBV7-2 | . | . | TGTGCCAGCAGCTCCTCCGGGTCCCGAGCTTTCTTT | CASSSSGSRAFF
TRBJ1-4 | TRBV18 | . | few | TGTGCCAGCTCACCACCGGAGGGGGGAAAACTGTTTTTT | CASSPPEGGKLFF
TRBJ2-5 | TRBV6-6 | . | . | TGTGCCAGCAGTACCTCGGGACTTCTTTGGGAGACCCAGTACTTC | CASSTSGLLWETQYF
TRBJ2-7 | TRBV20-1 | . | few | TGCAGTGCTCTTCTTACCGGGACGGGTACCTACGAGCAGTACTTC | CSALLTGTGTYEQYF
TRBJ1-5 | TRBV10-2 | . | few | TGCGCCAGCAGTGCTTGGGGGTTGGATCAGCCCCAGCATTTT | CASSAWGLDQPQHF
TRBJ1-3 | TRBV9 | . | few | TGTGCCAGCAGCGTAAGGGCTGGAAACACCATATATTTT | CASSVRAGNTIYF
TRBJ1-2 | TRBV24-1 | . | . | TGTGCCACCAGTGCCCGGAACTATGGCTACACCTTC | CATSARNYGYTF
TRBJ2-1 | TRBV5-1 | TRBD2 | many | TGCGCCAGCAGACCGGGACTAGCGAACAATGAGCAGTTCTTC | CASRPGLANNEQFF
TRBJ2-7 | TRBV20-1 | TRBD2 | . | TGCAGTGCTGACCGGGGGCTAGCGGGACGGGAGTACTTC | CSADRGLAGREYF
TRBJ2-4 | TRBV5-1 | TRBD2 | . | TGCGCCAGCAGAGGACCTAGCGGGAGAGGTCCTGTCATTCCGTACTTC | CASRGPSGRGPVIPYF
TRBJ2-7 | TRBV5-5 | . | few | TGTGCCAGCAGCTTTCGAAGGGACGAGCAGTACTTC | CASSFRRDEQYF
TRBJ2-7 | TRBV20-1 | . | . | TGCAGTGCTAATGACAACCGGGACCTCCTCTCCTCCGAGCAGTACTTC | CSANDNRDLLSSEQYF
TRBJ2-2 | TRBV5-5 | . | . | TGTGCCAGCAGACAGGTTGGAGGGGAGCTGTTTTTT | CASRQVGGELFF
TRBJ2-7 | TRBV29-1 | . | . | TGCAGCGTTGAACGGGAAGGCTACGAGCAGTACTTC | CSVEREGYEQYF
TRBJ1-2 | TRBV6-6 | . | . | TGTGCCAGCAGTTACAACAGCCTCTATGGCTACACCTTC | CASSYNSLYGYTF
TRBJ1-4 | TRBV4-3 | . | . | TGCGCCAGCAGCCCCTACACGGAAACTAATGAAAAACTGTTTTTT | CASSPYTETNEKLFF
TRBJ1-1 | TRBV29-1 | . | . | TGCACCGTCACTGGGTCGGCCTCGAACACTGAAGCTTTCTTT | CTVTGSASNTEAFF
TRBJ1-1 | TRBV18 | . | few | TGTGCCAGCTCACCACGGCTGGGGGTTGGTATAACTGAAGCTTTCTTT | CASSPRLGVGITEAFF
TRBJ2-1 | TRBV28 | . | . | TGTGCCAGCAGCCGGGACGCCCAGTTCTTC | CASSRDAQFF
TRBJ1-2 | TRBV6-2/TRBV6-3 | TRBD1 | . | TGTGCCAGCAGTTTATCTGGACAGGCCGTAAACTATGGCTACACCTTC | CASSLSGQAVNYGYTF
TRBJ2-7 | TRBV28 | . | . | TGTGCCAGCAGTTTCCCAGGGAGTAGAGACGAGCAGTACTTC | CASSFPGSRDEQYF
TRBJ2-3 | TRBV4-1 | . | few | TGCGCCAGCAGCCAAGATGCCACCACAGATACGCAGTATTTT | CASSQDATTDTQYF
TRBJ1-5 | TRBV5-6 | TRBD1 | . | TGTGCCAGCAGCCGAGAGGGGACAGGGGGACGTCATCAGCCCCAGCACTTT | CASSREGTGGRHQPQHF
TRBJ1-5 | TRBV12-3/TRBV12-4 | . | few | TGTGCCAGCAGTTTATTGGGGCAGGGAGTAAATCAGCCCCAGCATTTT | CASSLLGQGVNQPQHF
TRBJ1-2 | TRBV28 | . | . | TGTGCCAGCAGTTTAATGGGGGGCGTCCGCTTGTCAAGTGGCTACACCTTC | CASSLMGGVRLSSGYTF
TRBJ2-7 | TRBV7-8 | . | few | TGTGCCTGCAGCTTCGGGACAGCGGGCTACGAGCAGTACTTC | CACSFGTAGYEQYF
TRBJ1-1 | TRBV6-5 | TRBD1 | . | TGTGCCAGCAGTTACGAGAGGGGGCACACTGAAGCTTTCTTT | CASSYERGHTEAFF
TRBJ1-4 | TRBV4-1 | . | few | TGCGCCAGCAGCCAAGAGGCACCTAGTGAAAAACTGTTTTTT | CASSQEAPSEKLFF
TRBJ2-6 | TRBV20-1 | . | . | TGCAGTGCTCCCCTGGGGCCCAGCTCTGGGGCCAACGTCCTGACTTTC | CSAPLGPSSGANVLTF
TRBJ2-5 | TRBV6-2/TRBV6-3 | . | . | TGTGCCAGCAGCCAATTCAACAGGGAAAGAGAGACCCAGTACTTC | CASSQFNRERETQYF
TRBJ2-1 | TRBV3-1 | . | . | TGTGCCAGCAGCCAAAGGGGGGGCCCAGCGTGGGATGAGCAGTTCTTC | CASSQRGGPAWDEQFF